A single sample is the source of the 4 T cell receptor beta chains below, sequenced in a study of shared clonotypes between healthy human individuals. The protocol was immunoSEQ multiplex PCR, while the TCRdb copy is restricted to in-frame clones and leaves out a portion. The repertoire holds a few million clones, with about 94% as singletons. The sample taken for sequencing was naive CD4+ T cells sorted from blood. The sample's subset: CD45RA+ positively selected. The source of these receptors is a man younger than 35 in good health.

This chain uses TRBV6-5 with TRBJ2-7; 9 bases align to TRBD1. The V gene's germline CDR1 is MNHEY and CDR2 SVGAGI. The V segment lost 2 bases and the J segment 5 bases; nucleotides outside the gene matches: 4. The CDR3 totals 14 residues. The CDR3 nucleotides are TGTGCCAGCAGTTACCACGGGACAGGGAACGAGCAGTACTTC. Protein sequence: CASSYHGTGNEQYF.

The gene calls are TRBV7-3 and TRBJ1-2; TRBD1 matches at 7 bases. The trim removed 5 bases at V and 0 bases at J, leaving 6 bases unmatched. CDR3 size: 15 residues. Germline CDR1 and CDR2: SGHTA and FQGTGA. The CDR3 loop is CASSMYRGANYGYTF. The CDR3 DNA follows: TGTGCCAGCAGCATGTACAGGGGAGCTAACTATGGCTACACCTTC.

V usage is TRBV6-1 and J usage is TRBJ2-2, with D unclear. Per germline, CDR1 MNHNS and CDR2 SASEGT. The CDR3 is 16 residues long. V was pared by 3 bases and J by 2 bases, with 13 bases between. DNA for the CDR3: TGTGCCAGCAGTGATAGGGCTAACCCCAACACCGGGGAGCTGTTTTTT. It codes for CASSDRANPNTGELFF.

The V gene is TRBV4-1, the J gene TRBJ1-6, with a tentative D call TRBD1 (6 bases). Germline CDR1 and CDR2: MGHRA and YSYEKL. This CDR3 has 20 amino acids. V gave up 1 base and J gave up 4 bases, with 23 bases separating them. The CDR3 DNA reads TGCGCCAGCAGCCAAGTACGGGGGGCGTCCGCTAAGGTTTATAATTCACCCCTCCACTTT. Translating it yields CASSQVRGASAKVYNSPLHF.